Only a few counts were recorded for the clone carrying this T cell receptor beta chain. The antigen remains unidentified. The entry originates in a study of identical twins. Study-level points and caveats: Twins shared beta out-of-frame sequences in excess, but this excess was weaker. Out-of-frame alpha sequences that twins shared showed excess low generation probability. A cross-sectional statistical analysis, not follow-up of the same donors, supported the conclusions.

Each CDR3 protein is one row after TCRdb ran MiXCR on the 5' RACE reads. The sample has fewer than 450,000 distinct CDR3 sequences; roughly 9% are singletons. The CDR3 is 13 residues long. V was pared by 6 bases and J by 3 bases, with 2 bases of the junction left unmatched. Material: naive T cells sorted from blood. This clonotype was sampled from a woman between 45 and 60 years old in good health. This sequence joins TRBV12-3 or TRBV12-4 and TRBJ1-5, with 7 positions matching TRBD1. CDR3 protein: CASRDRSNQPQHF. CDR3 coding DNA: TGTGCCAGCAGGGACAGGTCCAATCAGCCCCAGCATTTT.